These T cell receptor beta chains were read from a single sample in a study of graft-versus-host responses after intestinal transplantation. These receptors' targets are unknown. Assay used: immunoSEQ multiplex PCR; TCRdb lists only in-frame clones, some missing. Among 40,000 to 55,000 clones, about 88% were seen once, and the ten largest hold less than 0.5%. This sample comprised unstimulated CD4+ T cells sorted from spleen or lymph node cells, obtained before transplant. The receptors shown here come from a human donor who was the organ donor for an intestinal transplant. Each CDR3 is given with its conserved first and last residue. Each record gives: clone size, V gene, J gene, D gene, CDR3 DNA, CDR3 protein. A D gene is named only where the DNA matches it firmly. Rows may omit the clone size; those that give it use once, few, many or a size class.

clone size: NA
V gene: TRBV12-5
J gene: TRBJ1-5
D gene: NA
CDR3 DNA: TGTGCTAGTGGTCCCCTTGGGGGACAGCCCCAGCATTTT
CDR3 protein: CASGPLGGQPQHF

clone size: few
V gene: TRBV21-1
J gene: TRBJ2-7
D gene: NA
CDR3 DNA: TGTGCCAGCAGCACAAACTCCTACGAGCAGTACTTC
CDR3 protein: CASSTNSYEQYF

clone size: NA
V gene: TRBV7-2
J gene: TRBJ1-2
D gene: NA
CDR3 DNA: TGTGCCAGCAGCTTAAGGGGAGGCACTAACTATGGCTACACCTTC
CDR3 protein: CASSLRGGTNYGYTF

clone size: NA
V gene: TRBV5-1
J gene: TRBJ2-1
D gene: TRBD2
CDR3 DNA: TGCGCCCGCAGCTCTGGCGGGGGGGGCTTTAGCTCCTACAATGAGCAGTTCTTC
CDR3 protein: CARSSGGGGFSSYNEQFF

clone size: few
V gene: TRBV30
J gene: TRBJ2-6
D gene: TRBD2
CDR3 DNA: TGTGCCTGGAGTGTCTTGCGGGGGGCTGGGGCCAACGTCCTGACTTTC
CDR3 protein: CAWSVLRGAGANVLTF

clone size: few
V gene: TRBV9
J gene: TRBJ2-1
D gene: TRBD2
CDR3 DNA: TGTGCCAGCACCCGGGCGGGGGGGCACAATGAGCAGTTCTTC
CDR3 protein: CASTRAGGHNEQFF

clone size: NA
V gene: TRBV5-6
J gene: TRBJ2-1
D gene: TRBD2
CDR3 DNA: TGTGCCAGCAGCGCCCTAGCGGGACCCTACAATGAGCAGTTCTTC
CDR3 protein: CASSALAGPYNEQFF

clone size: few
V gene: TRBV4-3
J gene: TRBJ2-1
D gene: TRBD2
CDR3 DNA: TGCGCCAGCAGCCAAGCGGGGACTAGCGGGGTTGGTGAGCAGTTCTTC
CDR3 protein: CASSQAGTSGVGEQFF

clone size: NA
V gene: TRBV5-5
J gene: TRBJ1-2
D gene: NA
CDR3 DNA: TGTGCCAGCAGTGACGTGAGACTGAACTATGGCTACACCTTC
CDR3 protein: CASSDVRLNYGYTF

clone size: NA
V gene: TRBV19
J gene: TRBJ1-3
D gene: TRBD1
CDR3 DNA: TGTGCCACCAAACAGGGGGCTTCTGGAAACACCATATATTTT
CDR3 protein: CATKQGASGNTIYF

clone size: NA
V gene: TRBV5-1
J gene: TRBJ1-6
D gene: NA
CDR3 DNA: TGCGCCAGCAGGCCTGGGGAGGGGGAATCACCCCTCCACTTT
CDR3 protein: CASRPGEGESPLHF

clone size: NA
V gene: TRBV30
J gene: TRBJ1-3
D gene: NA
CDR3 DNA: TGTGCCTGGAGCGGGGGAGTGATCTCTGGAAACACCATATATTTT
CDR3 protein: CAWSGGVISGNTIYF

clone size: NA
V gene: TRBV4-1
J gene: TRBJ2-3
D gene: TRBD2
CDR3 DNA: TGCGCCAGCAGCCAATCACTAGCGGGGGCAGATACGCAGTATTTT
CDR3 protein: CASSQSLAGADTQYF

clone size: NA
V gene: TRBV6-6
J gene: TRBJ2-1
D gene: NA
CDR3 DNA: TGTGCCAGCAGTTACTCATGGGTCTCCCGCGATGAGCAGTTCTTC
CDR3 protein: CASSYSWVSRDEQFF

clone size: NA
V gene: TRBV5-1
J gene: TRBJ2-7
D gene: TRBD1
CDR3 DNA: TGCGCCAGCAGCCCGGGACAGGTCTACGAGCAGTACTTC
CDR3 protein: CASSPGQVYEQYF

clone size: NA
V gene: TRBV7-2
J gene: TRBJ2-2
D gene: NA
CDR3 DNA: TGTGCCAGCAGCCCATCCGGGACAAAAAGGGAGCTGTTTTTT
CDR3 protein: CASSPSGTKRELFF

clone size: NA
V gene: TRBV2
J gene: TRBJ1-1
D gene: NA
CDR3 DNA: TGTGCCAGCAGTTCAGAAGTGAACACTGAAGCTTTCTTT
CDR3 protein: CASSSEVNTEAFF

clone size: NA
V gene: TRBV6-5
J gene: TRBJ2-1
D gene: NA
CDR3 DNA: TGTGCCAGCAGTTACGGGCGGGGATCCTACAATGAGCAGTTCTTC
CDR3 protein: CASSYGRGSYNEQFF

clone size: NA
V gene: TRBV28
J gene: TRBJ2-5
D gene: TRBD1
CDR3 DNA: TGTGCCGGTCAACAGGGGGCATCGGAGACCCAGTACTTC
CDR3 protein: CAGQQGASETQYF

clone size: NA
V gene: TRBV7-6
J gene: TRBJ2-3
D gene: NA
CDR3 DNA: TGTGCCAGCAGCTTAAATGGTAGGGGGAAGGCTTTTGCAGATACGCAGTATTTT
CDR3 protein: CASSLNGRGKAFADTQYF

clone size: NA
V gene: TRBV5-1
J gene: TRBJ2-5
D gene: NA
CDR3 DNA: TGCGCCAGCAGCTTGGCGCTTAGGTACCAAGAGACCCAGTACTTC
CDR3 protein: CASSLALRYQETQYF

clone size: NA
V gene: TRBV27
J gene: TRBJ1-1
D gene: NA
CDR3 DNA: TGTGCCAGCAGTCCAGTCGGAGGGTCCACTGAAGCTTTCTTT
CDR3 protein: CASSPVGGSTEAFF

clone size: NA
V gene: TRBV7-9
J gene: TRBJ2-6
D gene: NA
CDR3 DNA: TGTGCCAGCAGCTTAGAGAACTCTGGGGCCAACGTCCTGACTTTC
CDR3 protein: CASSLENSGANVLTF

clone size: NA
V gene: TRBV27
J gene: TRBJ1-2
D gene: TRBD1
CDR3 DNA: TGTGCCAGCAGTTTCAGGGGGGCCAGAGGCTACACCTTC
CDR3 protein: CASSFRGARGYTF

clone size: NA
V gene: TRBV30
J gene: TRBJ2-1
D gene: TRBD2
CDR3 DNA: TGTGCCTGGAGTCGGACTAGCGGGAGCAACAATGAGCAGTTCTTC
CDR3 protein: CAWSRTSGSNNEQFF

clone size: NA
V gene: TRBV5-1
J gene: TRBJ1-2
D gene: TRBD1
CDR3 DNA: TGCGCCAGCGGGAACCAGGGGGACGGCTACACCTTC
CDR3 protein: CASGNQGDGYTF

clone size: NA
V gene: TRBV7-6
J gene: TRBJ2-2
D gene: NA
CDR3 DNA: TGTGCCAGCAGCTCAGGGGGGGCGCTGAACACCGGGGAGCTGTTTTTT
CDR3 protein: CASSSGGALNTGELFF

clone size: NA
V gene: TRBV6-5
J gene: TRBJ2-1
D gene: NA
CDR3 DNA: TGTGCCAGCAGTGAATCGGCACGGAGCAATGAGCAGTTCTTC
CDR3 protein: CASSESARSNEQFF

clone size: NA
V gene: TRBV20-1
J gene: TRBJ1-2
D gene: NA
CDR3 DNA: TGCAGTGCTACCAACTATGGCTACACCTTC
CDR3 protein: CSATNYGYTF

clone size: NA
V gene: TRBV7-2
J gene: TRBJ2-2
D gene: NA
CDR3 DNA: TGTGCCAGCAGCTTAGTCAAGGGAACCGGGGAGCTGTTTTTT
CDR3 protein: CASSLVKGTGELFF

clone size: NA
V gene: TRBV30
J gene: TRBJ1-2
D gene: NA
CDR3 DNA: TGTGCCTGGAACCGAGGTGGGGACGGCTACACCTTC
CDR3 protein: CAWNRGGDGYTF

clone size: NA
V gene: TRBV5-1
J gene: TRBJ2-7
D gene: TRBD1
CDR3 DNA: TGCGCCAGCAGGACAGGGACGGGGACCTCCTACGAGCAGTACTTC
CDR3 protein: CASRTGTGTSYEQYF